By its share, the clone carrying this T cell receptor (beta chain) is medium-sized (0.01 to 0.1%). Its antigen is as yet unknown. The data originate from a study of spatial heterogeneity in lung cancer. Study background: Detected sequences consistently included more beta-chain ones than alpha-chain ones. Whole-study results and caveats: Expanded TCRs that were ubiquitous or regional had counts tracking ubiquitous and regional nonsynonymous mutations, respectively. Expanded intratumoral alpha and beta TCR counts tracked tumor mutation counts.

Regarding time point: sample taken at primary tumor resection. The sequenced material consisted of unsorted whole RNA from tumor, nontumor lung or frozen PBMC. TCR cDNA molecules each had a unique molecular identifier. Via MiXCR, TCRdb re-called the 5' RACE reads, giving one row per CDR3 protein. The table records about 2,200 distinct CDR3 sequences, around 9.9% of them present only once. V was shortened by 1 base and J by 5 bases, with 14 bases between the two germline ends. CDR1 and CDR2 from the germline V gene are SNHLY and FYNNEI. The CDR3 runs 15 residues. The chain employs TRBV2 and TRBJ2-5; D unclear. The TCR comes from a female donor with early-stage non-small cell lung cancer. Here the sequenced sample was lung tumor tissue, taken at surgery. The CDR3 nucleotides are TGTGCCAGCAGTGAAGACTTCAACATCGGGGAGACCCAGTACTTC. Translating gives CASSEDFNIGETQYF.